The sequence of this TCR beta chain was determined in a study of T cells in Graves' hyperthyroidism and ophthalmopathy. Notes on the study in general: Before onset, by a median of approximately 5.9 months, the model predicted ophthalmopathy. A model built on 13 V-J features separated ophthalmopathy from stable hyperthyroidism. Expanded thyroid clonotypes (above 0.001) were mostly also found in blood.

This CDR3 comprises 16 residues. Germline CDR1 and CDR2: SGHTA and FQGNSA. V shed 5 bases and J 4 bases; nucleotides not matched to a gene: 4. This clonotype was recorded many times. Its antigen is still unknown. From RNA transcripts, TCR beta CDR3 regions were amplified. In the first-round RT-PCR of the TCR CDR3, the HTBI primer set was used. TCRdb reprocessed the multiplex PCR reads via MiXCR and lists one record per CDR3 protein. The table shows 550,000 to 700,000 distinct CDR3 sequences, with roughly 46% occurring only once. This receptor was taken from an adult woman with Graves' disease, either hyperthyroidism or ophthalmopathy (not recorded which). The specimen was peripheral blood or thyroid tissue (not recorded which). The chain employs TRBV7-2 and TRBJ2-2, with 13 bases identical to TRBD2. CDR3 in DNA: TGTGCCAGCAGCACTGGACTAGCGGGAGTCACCGGGGAGCTGTTTTTT. As protein: CASSTGLAGVTGELFF. The full variable domain, rest sourced from reference TRBV7-2 and TRBJ2-2, is GAGVSQSPSNKVTEKGKDVELRCDPISGHTALYWYRQSLGQGLEFLIYFQGNSAPDKSGLPSDRFSAERTGGSVSTLTIQRTQQEDSAVYLCASSTGLAGVTGELFFGEGSRLTVL.